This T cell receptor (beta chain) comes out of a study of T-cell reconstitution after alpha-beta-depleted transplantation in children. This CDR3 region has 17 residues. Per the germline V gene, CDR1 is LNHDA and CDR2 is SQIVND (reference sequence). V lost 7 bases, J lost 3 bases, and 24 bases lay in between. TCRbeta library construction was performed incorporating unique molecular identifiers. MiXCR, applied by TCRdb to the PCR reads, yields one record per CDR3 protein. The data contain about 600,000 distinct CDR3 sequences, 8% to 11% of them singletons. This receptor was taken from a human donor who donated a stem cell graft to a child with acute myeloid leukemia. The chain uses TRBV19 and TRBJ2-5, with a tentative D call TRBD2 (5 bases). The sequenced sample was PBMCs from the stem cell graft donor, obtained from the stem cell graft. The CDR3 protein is CASTNTQSSGRKETQYF. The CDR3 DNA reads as TGTGCCAGTACCAATACACAATCGTCGGGAAGAAAAGAGACCCAGTACTTC. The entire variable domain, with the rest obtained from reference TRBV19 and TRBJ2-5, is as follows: DGGITQSPKYLFRKEGQNVTLSCEQNLNHDAMYWYRQDPGQGLRLIYYSQIVNDFQKGDIAEGYSVSREKKESFPLTVTSAQKNPTAFYLCASTNTQSSGRKETQYFGPGTRLLVL.